This record covers a single T cell receptor beta chain. In TCRdb, the 5' RACE reads were re-called with MiXCR into one record per CDR3 protein. The sample records about 340,000 distinct CDR3 sequences, about 15% being singletons. The CDR3 covers 15 residues. Trimming cost V 4 bases and J 7 bases; bases outside gene matches: 6. CDR1 SGHRS and CDR2 YFSETQ come from the germline V gene. This entry comes from a study of CD8 T cells in ankylosing spondylitis. This chain joins TRBV5-1 and TRBJ1-4; 11 positions match TRBD1. Sequencing used blood, either unsorted or a sorted T cell fraction (not recorded which). This clonotype originated in a male donor with ankylosing spondylitis or in good health (not recorded which). The CDR3 loop reads CASSDGQGASEKLFF. Written as DNA, the CDR3 is TGCGCCAGCAGCGACGGACAGGGGGCTAGTGAAAAACTGTTTTTT. Variable domain in full (rest from reference TRBV5-1 and TRBJ1-4): KAGVTQTPRYLIKTRGQQVTLSCSPISGHRSVSWYQQTPGQGLQFLFEYFSETQRNKGNFPGRFSGRQFSNSRSEMNVSTLELGDSALYLCASSDGQGASEKLFFGSGTQLSVL.